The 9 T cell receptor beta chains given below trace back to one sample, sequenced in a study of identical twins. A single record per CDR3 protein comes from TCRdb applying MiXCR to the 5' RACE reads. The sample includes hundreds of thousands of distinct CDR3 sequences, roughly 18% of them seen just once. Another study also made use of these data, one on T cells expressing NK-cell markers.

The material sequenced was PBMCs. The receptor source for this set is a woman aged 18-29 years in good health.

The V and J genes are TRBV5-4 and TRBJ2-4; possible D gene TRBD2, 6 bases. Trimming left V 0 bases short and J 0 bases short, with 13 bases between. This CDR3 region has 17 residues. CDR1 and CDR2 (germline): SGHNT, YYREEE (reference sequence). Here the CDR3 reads CASSLAEGGIAKNIQYF. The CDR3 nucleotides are TGTGCCAGCAGCTTGGCCGAGGGCGGGATAGCCAAAAACATTCAGTACTTC.

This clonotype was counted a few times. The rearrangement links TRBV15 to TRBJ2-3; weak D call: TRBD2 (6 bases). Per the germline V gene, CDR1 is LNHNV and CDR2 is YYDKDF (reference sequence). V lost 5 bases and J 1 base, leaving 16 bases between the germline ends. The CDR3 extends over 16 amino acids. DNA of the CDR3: TGTGCCACCAGCCTCCCAAGGTCGGGGGGCACAGATACGCAGTATTTT. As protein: CATSLPRSGGTDTQYF.

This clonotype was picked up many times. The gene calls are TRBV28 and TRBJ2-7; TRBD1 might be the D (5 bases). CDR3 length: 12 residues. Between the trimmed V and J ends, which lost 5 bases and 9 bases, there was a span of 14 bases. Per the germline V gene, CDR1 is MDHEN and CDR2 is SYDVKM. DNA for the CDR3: TGTGCCAGCAGTCCGTATCGACAGACGCAGTACTTC. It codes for CASSPYRQTQYF.

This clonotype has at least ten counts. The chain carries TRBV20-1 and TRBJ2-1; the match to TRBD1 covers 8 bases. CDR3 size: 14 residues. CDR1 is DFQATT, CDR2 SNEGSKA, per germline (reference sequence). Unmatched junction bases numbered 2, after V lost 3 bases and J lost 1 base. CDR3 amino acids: CSASRGPSYNEQFF. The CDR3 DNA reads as TGCAGTGCTAGCAGGGGGCCGTCCTACAATGAGCAGTTCTTC.

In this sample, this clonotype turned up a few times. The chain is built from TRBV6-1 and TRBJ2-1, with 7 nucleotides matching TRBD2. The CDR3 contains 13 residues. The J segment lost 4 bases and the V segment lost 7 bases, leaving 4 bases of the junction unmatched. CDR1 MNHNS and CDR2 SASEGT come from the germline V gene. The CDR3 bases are TGTGCCAGCAATAGCGGGCCGTACAATGAGCAGTTCTTC. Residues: CASNSGPYNEQFF.

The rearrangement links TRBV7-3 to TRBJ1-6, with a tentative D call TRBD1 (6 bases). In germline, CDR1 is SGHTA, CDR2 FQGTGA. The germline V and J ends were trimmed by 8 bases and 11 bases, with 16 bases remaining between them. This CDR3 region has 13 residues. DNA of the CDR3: TGTGCCAGCGGCCGGGACACGTTGGCACCCCTCCACTTT. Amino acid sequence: CASGRDTLAPLHF.

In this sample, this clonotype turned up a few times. CDR3 coding DNA: TGTGCCAGTCAACCTGGCGGCAGTTTTTACGAGCAGTACTTC. Translation: CASQPGGSFYEQYF. The genes are TRBV6-1 and TRBJ2-7; D uncertain. V was cut by 9 bases and J by 4 bases, with 19 bases left in between. This CDR3 is 14 amino acids long. CDR1 and CDR2 (germline): MNHNS, SASEGT.

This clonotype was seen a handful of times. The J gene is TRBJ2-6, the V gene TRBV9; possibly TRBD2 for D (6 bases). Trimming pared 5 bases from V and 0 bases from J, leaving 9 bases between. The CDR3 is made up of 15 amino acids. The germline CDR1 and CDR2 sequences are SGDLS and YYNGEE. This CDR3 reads CASRRDFSGANVLTF. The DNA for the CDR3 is TGTGCCAGCAGAAGGGACTTCTCTGGGGCCAACGTCCTGACTTTC.

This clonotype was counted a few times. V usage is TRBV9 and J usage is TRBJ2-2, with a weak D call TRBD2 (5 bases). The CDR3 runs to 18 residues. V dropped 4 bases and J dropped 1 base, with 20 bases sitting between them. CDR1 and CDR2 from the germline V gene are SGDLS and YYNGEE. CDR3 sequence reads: CASSSPIGLAQNTGELFF. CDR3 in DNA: TGTGCCAGCAGCTCTCCAATCGGACTGGCCCAGAACACCGGGGAGCTGTTTTTT.